This T cell receptor (beta chain) was recovered during a study of T-cell reconstitution after alpha-beta-depleted transplantation in children. Many counts were recorded for this clonotype. Construction of the TCRbeta library involved unique molecular identifiers. Via MiXCR, TCRdb re-called the PCR reads, giving one row per CDR3 protein. The table shows some 240,000 distinct CDR3 sequences, with around 11% occurring only once. Trimming shortened V by 7 bases and J by 0 bases, and 16 bases separated the two germline ends. The CDR3 has 16 amino acids. Germline V gives CDR1 MDHEN, CDR2 SYDVKM. V and J are TRBV28 and TRBJ2-4; D uncertain. This sequence was found in a human donor who donated a stem cell graft to a child with acute lymphoblastic leukemia. The input for sequencing was PBMCs from the stem cell graft donor, taken from the stem cell graft. The CDR3 protein is CASISRVLLAKNIQYF. The CDR3 coding sequence is TGTGCCAGCATATCCCGAGTGCTTTTAGCCAAAAACATTCAGTACTTC.